The source of this TCR beta chain is a study of T cell clusters in autoimmune cytopenias. Study-wide context: The median distinct TRB clonotype count was around 2,400 per sample, from a median approximately 51,000 reads.

This CDR3 is built from 14 residues. CDR1 is LNHDA and CDR2 is SQIVND in the germline V gene (reference sequence). Findings and caveats of the study: Functional roles of the in silico T cell clusters still await experimental validation. TRB repertoire shifts in secondary cytopenia and chronic lymphocytic leukemia mostly reflected lymphoma, not autoimmunity. Clustering suggested that physiological T cell clusters were missing in primary autoimmune cytopenia patients.

Tens of thousands of genome equivalents of blood DNA were amplified for TRB. Multiplex touch-down PCR amplified TRB using TRB-A and TRB-B pools in one tube. TCRdb reprocessed the multiplex PCR reads, keeping one entry per CDR3 protein, no DNA. Its clone listing holds almost 15,000 distinct CDR3 sequences. This clonotype is classed as medium-sized by frequency. What it binds is not known. V gene TRBV19 combines with J gene TRBJ2-1; no DNA is available, so the TRBD2 call from TCRdb remains unchecked. The receptor was isolated from a human donor with an autoimmune cytopenia or autoimmune hepatitis (not recorded which). The specimen sequenced was peripheral blood. Here the CDR3 reads CASNVAGGYNEQFF. The whole variable domain, filled in from reference TRBV19 and TRBJ2-1, reads DGGITQSPKYLFRKEGQNVTLSCEQNLNHDAMYWYRQDPGQGLRLIYYSQIVNDFQKGDIAEGYSVSREKKESFPLTVTSAQKNPTAFYLCASNVAGGYNEQFFGPGTRLTVL.